The clone carrying this TCR beta chain was recorded a few times. Its specificity is not known. A far more abundant clone sits one base away, making this likely a read error. 60 Vbeta and 13 Jbeta primers were used in PCR. Libraries were prepared by immunoSEQ multiplex PCR; TCRdb keeps only in-frame clonotypes and omits some of them. The sample consists of some 67,000 clones, around 80% of them appearing once. The sample comes from a study of cytomegalovirus exposure and HLA in healthy donors. For the study at large: Earlier sequencing of some 180 million T cells yielded nearly 120 million unique TCR beta sequences. General study results and limits: CMV antigen specificity of a few CMV-associated chains was confirmed in vitro.

This CDR3 has 15 amino acids. From germline, CDR1 is SGHKS and CDR2 YYEKEE (reference sequence). Trimming stripped 3 bases from V and 0 bases from J, with 13 bases between. The material sequenced was PBMCs. The chain links TRBV5-5 to TRBJ2-7, with D perhaps TRBD1 (6 bases). The receptor comes from a man aged 35-49 years in good health and CMV-seronegative. The CDR3 region is CASSWTASPSYEQYF. CDR3 DNA: TGTGCCAGCAGCTGGACAGCTTCACCCTCCTACGAGCAGTACTTC.